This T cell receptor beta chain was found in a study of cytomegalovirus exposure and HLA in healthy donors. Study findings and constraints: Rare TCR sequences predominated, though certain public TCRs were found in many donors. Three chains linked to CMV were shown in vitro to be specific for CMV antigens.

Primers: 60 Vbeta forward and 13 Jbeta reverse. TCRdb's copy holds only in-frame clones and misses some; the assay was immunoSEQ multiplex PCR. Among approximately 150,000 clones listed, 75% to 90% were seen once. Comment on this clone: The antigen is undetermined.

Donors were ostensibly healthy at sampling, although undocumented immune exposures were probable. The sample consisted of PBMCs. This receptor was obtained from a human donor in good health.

CDR3 residues: CASSYVTGGGSEQYF. In nucleotides, the CDR3 is TGTGCCAGCAGTTACGTGACAGGGGGGGGGTCCGAGCAGTACTTC. This chain connects TRBV6-5 to TRBJ2-7, with 9 bases matching TRBD1. The CDR3 is 15 amino acids. The trim removed 2 bases at V and 6 bases at J, leaving 8 bases unmatched. Germline V gives CDR1 MNHEY, CDR2 SVGAGI.